One sample yielded the 5 T cell receptor beta chains listed below, sequenced in a study of T cell repertoires in cytomegalovirus infection. TCRdb reanalysed the reads using MiXCR and keeps one entry per CDR3 protein. The sample includes 450,000 to 600,000 distinct CDR3 sequences, approximately 10% of them seen just once. Material: PBMCs. The source is a human donor in good health (CMV status not recorded). Some clones in this sample may be carry-over from other donors' samples.

This clonotype was counted at least ten times. The chain is built from TRBV19 and TRBJ2-3; D is perhaps TRBD1 (5 bases). Germline CDR1 reads LNHDA; CDR2 reads SQIVND (reference sequence). The CDR3 is made up of 17 amino acids. V was clipped by 4 bases and J by 2 bases, with 19 bases between them. The CDR3 DNA reads TGTGCCAGTAGTAACCAAAGGGGTGGCGGTTACACAGATACGCAGTATTTT. The encoded protein is CASSNQRGGGYTDTQYF.

This clonotype was counted at least ten times. The chain carries TRBV20-1 and TRBJ2-6; TRBD2 might be the D (5 bases). The CDR3 is 16 amino acids. The ends were cut back, 0 bases at V and 0 bases at J, with 9 bases in the middle. Germline CDR1 DFQATT, CDR2 SNEGSKA (reference sequence). The CDR3 coding sequence is TGCAGTGCTAGAGACAGCGGAAGCTCTGGGGCCAACGTCCTGACTTTC. Translation gives CSARDSGSSGANVLTF.

At least ten counts were recorded for this clonotype. V gene TRBV19 combines with J gene TRBJ2-7, with a possible D match to TRBD1 (6 bases). Trimming cost V 6 bases and J 3 bases, with 18 bases left between them. This CDR3 comprises 15 residues. Germline V gene lookup returns CDR1 LNHDA and CDR2 SQIVND (reference sequence). CDR3 sequence: CASSRQDGEIYEQYF. The CDR3 nucleotides read TGTGCCAGTAGCCGACAGGATGGGGAGATCTACGAGCAGTACTTC.

This clonotype was counted at least ten times. CDR3: CASSSGTSGTGELFF. DNA for the CDR3: TGTGCCAGCAGCTCCGGGACTAGCGGTACCGGGGAGCTGTTTTTT. The chain employs TRBV5-4 and TRBJ2-2, with 11 positions matching TRBD2. CDR3 length: 15 residues. The junction had 3 bases not matched to a gene; V was cut back by 3 bases and J by 5 bases. Per the germline V gene, CDR1 is SGHNT and CDR2 is YYREEE (reference sequence). Looking up the rest from reference TRBV5-4 and TRBJ2-2 gives the full variable domain: ETGVTQSPTHLIKTRGQQVTLRCSSQSGHNTVSWYQQALGQGPQFIFQYYREEENGRGNFPPRFSGLQFPNYSSELNVNALELDDSALYLCASSSGTSGTGELFFGEGSRLTVL.

This clonotype appeared many times. The V gene is TRBV12-3 or TRBV12-4, the J gene TRBJ1-2; 7 bases map to TRBD1. The CDR3 totals 15 residues. V shed 0 bases and J 5 bases; nucleotides not matched to a gene: 6. Here the CDR3 reads CASSLAGGTEYGYTF. Here the CDR3 DNA reads TGTGCCAGCAGTTTAGCGGGCGGGACAGAATATGGCTACACCTTC.